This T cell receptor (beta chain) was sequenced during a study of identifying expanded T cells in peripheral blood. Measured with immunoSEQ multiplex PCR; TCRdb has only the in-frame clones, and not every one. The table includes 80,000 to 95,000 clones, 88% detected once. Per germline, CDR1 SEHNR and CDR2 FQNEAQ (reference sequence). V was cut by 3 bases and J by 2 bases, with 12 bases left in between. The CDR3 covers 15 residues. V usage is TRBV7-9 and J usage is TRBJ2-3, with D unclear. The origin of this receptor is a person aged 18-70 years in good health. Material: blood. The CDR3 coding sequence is TGTGCCAGCAGCTTGGCGCTGGCGACCACAGATACGCAGTATTTT. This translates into CASSLALATTDTQYF.